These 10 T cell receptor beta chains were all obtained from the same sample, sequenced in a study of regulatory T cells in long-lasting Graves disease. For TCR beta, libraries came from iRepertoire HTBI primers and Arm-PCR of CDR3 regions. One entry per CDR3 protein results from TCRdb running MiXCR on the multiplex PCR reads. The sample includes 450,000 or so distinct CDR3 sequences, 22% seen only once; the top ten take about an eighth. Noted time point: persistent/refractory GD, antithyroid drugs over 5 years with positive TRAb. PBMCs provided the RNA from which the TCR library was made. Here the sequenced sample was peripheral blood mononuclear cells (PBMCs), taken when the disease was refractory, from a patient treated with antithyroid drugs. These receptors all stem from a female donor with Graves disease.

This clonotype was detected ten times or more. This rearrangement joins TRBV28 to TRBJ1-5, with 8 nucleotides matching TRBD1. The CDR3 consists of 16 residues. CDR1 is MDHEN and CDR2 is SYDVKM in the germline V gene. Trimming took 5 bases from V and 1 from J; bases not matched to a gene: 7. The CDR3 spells CASSPFWTGSNQPQHF. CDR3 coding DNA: TGTGCCAGCAGTCCATTCTGGACAGGGAGCAATCAGCCCCAGCATTTT. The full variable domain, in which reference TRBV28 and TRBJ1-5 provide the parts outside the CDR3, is DVKVTQSSRYLVKRTGEKVFLECVQDMDHENMFWYRQDPGLGLRLIYFSYDVKMKEKGDIPEGYSVSREKKERFSLILESASTNQTSMYLCASSPFWTGSNQPQHFGDGTRLSIL.

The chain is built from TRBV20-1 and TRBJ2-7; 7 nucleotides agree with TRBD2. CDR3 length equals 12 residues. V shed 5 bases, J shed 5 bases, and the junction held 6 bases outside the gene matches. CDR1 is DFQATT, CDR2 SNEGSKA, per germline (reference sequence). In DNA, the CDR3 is TGCAGTGCTGGGCGTGGGAGGGACGAGCAGTACTTC. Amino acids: CSAGRGRDEQYF.

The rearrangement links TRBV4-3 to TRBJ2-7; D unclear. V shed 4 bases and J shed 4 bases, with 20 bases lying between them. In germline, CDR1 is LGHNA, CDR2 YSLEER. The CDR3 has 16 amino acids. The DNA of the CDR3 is TGCGCCAGCAGCCCCCAAGTCTTAAGCGATTCATACGAGCAGTACTTC. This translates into CASSPQVLSDSYEQYF.

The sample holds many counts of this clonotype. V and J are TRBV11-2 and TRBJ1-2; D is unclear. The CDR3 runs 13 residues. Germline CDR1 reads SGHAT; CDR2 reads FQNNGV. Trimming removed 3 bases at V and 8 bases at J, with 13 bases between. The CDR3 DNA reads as TGTGCCAGCAGCTTTGGGCCGATCAAGGGCTACACCTTC. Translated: CASSFGPIKGYTF.

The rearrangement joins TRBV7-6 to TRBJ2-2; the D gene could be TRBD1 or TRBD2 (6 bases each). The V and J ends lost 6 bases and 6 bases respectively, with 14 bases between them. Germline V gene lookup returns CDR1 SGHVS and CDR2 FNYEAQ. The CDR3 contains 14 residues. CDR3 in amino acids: CASREWGASGELFF. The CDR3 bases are TGTGCCAGCAGGGAATGGGGGGCTTCCGGGGAGCTGTTTTTT. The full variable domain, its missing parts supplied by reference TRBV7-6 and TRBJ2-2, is GAGVSQSPRYKVTKRGQDVALRCDPISGHVSLYWYRQALGQGPEFLTYFNYEAQQDKSGLPNDRFSAERPEGSISTLTIQRTEQRDSAMYRCASREWGASGELFFGEGSRLTVL.

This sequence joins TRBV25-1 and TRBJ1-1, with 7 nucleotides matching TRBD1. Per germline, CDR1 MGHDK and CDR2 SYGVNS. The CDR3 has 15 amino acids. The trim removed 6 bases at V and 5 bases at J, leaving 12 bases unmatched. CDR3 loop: CASSDRQGFWTEAFF. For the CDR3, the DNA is TGTGCCAGCAGCGATAGACAGGGTTTTTGGACTGAAGCTTTCTTT.

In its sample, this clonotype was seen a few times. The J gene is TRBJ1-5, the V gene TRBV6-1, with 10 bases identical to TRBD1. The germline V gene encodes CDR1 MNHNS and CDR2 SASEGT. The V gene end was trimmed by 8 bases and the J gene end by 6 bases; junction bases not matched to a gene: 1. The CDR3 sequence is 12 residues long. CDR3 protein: CASGDRGQPQHF. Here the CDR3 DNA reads TGTGCCAGCGGGGACAGGGGTCAGCCCCAGCATTTT.

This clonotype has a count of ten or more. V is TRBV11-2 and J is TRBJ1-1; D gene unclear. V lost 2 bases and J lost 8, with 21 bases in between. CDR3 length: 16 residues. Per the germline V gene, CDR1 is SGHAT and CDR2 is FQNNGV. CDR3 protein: CASSLLTGEAVTEAFF. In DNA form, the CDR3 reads TGTGCCAGCAGCTTACTAACTGGAGAGGCCGTAACCGAAGCTTTCTTT.

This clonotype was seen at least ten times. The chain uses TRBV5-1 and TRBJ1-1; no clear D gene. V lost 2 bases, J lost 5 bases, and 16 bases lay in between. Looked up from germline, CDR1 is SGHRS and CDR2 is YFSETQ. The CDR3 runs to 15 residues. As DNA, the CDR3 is TGCGCCAGCAGCTTCCCCGGATTTGAGCGGACTGAAGCTTTCTTT. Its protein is CASSFPGFERTEAFF.

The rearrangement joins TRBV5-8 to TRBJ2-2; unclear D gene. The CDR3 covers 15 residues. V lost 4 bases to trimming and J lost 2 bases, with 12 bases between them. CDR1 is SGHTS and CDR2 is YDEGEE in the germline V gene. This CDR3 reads CASSTVVRNTGELFF. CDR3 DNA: TGTGCCAGCAGCACCGTGGTCAGAAACACCGGGGAGCTGTTTTTT.